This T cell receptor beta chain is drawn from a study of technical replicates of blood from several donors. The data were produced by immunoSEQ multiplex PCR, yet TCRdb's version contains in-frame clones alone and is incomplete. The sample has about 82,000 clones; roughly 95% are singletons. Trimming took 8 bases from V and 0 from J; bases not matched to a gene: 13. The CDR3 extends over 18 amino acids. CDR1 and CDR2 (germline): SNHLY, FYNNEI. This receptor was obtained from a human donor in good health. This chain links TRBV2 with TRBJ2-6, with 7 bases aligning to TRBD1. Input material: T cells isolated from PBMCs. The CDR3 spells CASDERQGFFSGANVLTF. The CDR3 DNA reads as TGTGCCAGCGATGAGAGACAGGGCTTCTTCTCTGGGGCCAACGTCCTGACTTTC.